Each of the 3 T cell receptor beta chains below was sequenced from the same sample in a study of shared clonotypes between healthy human individuals. CD8 cells classed as naive were CD45RO-negative and positively selected for CCR7, excluding terminally differentiated effector memory CD45RA+ cells. Data came from immunoSEQ multiplex PCR; TCRdb stores just in-frame clones and leaves some out. The sample consists of a few million clones, over 85% of them appearing once. The source material was naive CD8+ T cells from PBMCs. These receptor sequences come from a man aged 18 to 29 in good health. Some clones in this sample may be carry-over from other donors' samples.

V gene TRBV6-4 combines with J gene TRBJ2-1; D could derive from TRBD1 or TRBD2 (5 bases each). Trimming cost V 0 bases and J 3 bases, with 12 bases left between them. The germline V gene has CDR1 MRHNA and CDR2 SNTAGT. This CDR3 has 16 amino acids. The DNA of the CDR3 is TGTGCCAGCAGTGACTCGGGACGGAGCCTCTACAATGAGCAGTTCTTC. Encoded protein: CASSDSGRSLYNEQFF.

As to this clone: This specimen includes other DNA sequences encoding the same CDR3. V is TRBV13 and J is TRBJ1-5; D gene ambiguous. This CDR3 contains 14 residues. Germline loops: CDR1 PRHDT, CDR2 FYEKMQ (reference sequence). Trimming cost V 0 bases and J 7 bases, with 10 bases left between them. The CDR3: CASSLGGQGQPQHF. In DNA form, the CDR3 reads TGTGCCAGCAGCTTAGGGGGCCAAGGGCAGCCCCAGCATTTT.

The V and J genes are TRBV5-1 and TRBJ2-5, with 8 bases matching TRBD1. Germline CDR1 reads SGHRS; CDR2 reads YFSETQ. This CDR3 has 15 residues. The junction had 5 bases not matched to a gene; V was cut back by 0 bases and J by 4 bases. The CDR3 is CASSLGDRGLETQYF. The CDR3 DNA reads TGCGCCAGCAGCTTGGGCGACAGGGGTTTAGAGACCCAGTACTTC.